This record looks at one T cell receptor beta chain sequence and its context. The target antigen is unknown. This sample is drawn from a study of cytomegalovirus exposure and HLA in healthy donors. Repertoires were generated with immunoSEQ multiplex PCR, while TCRdb's copy carries only in-frame clones and drops some. Seen here are 250,000 to 300,000 clones, about 90% observed once, and the top ten hold 0.3% to 0.4%. Germline V gene sequence: CDR1 MDHEN, CDR2 SYDVKM. This CDR3 contains 13 residues. Trimming took off 4 bases at V and 6 bases at J, with 11 bases between the two ends. Study findings and constraints: High sensitivity and specificity were reportedly achieved when the classifier diagnosed cytomegalovirus status. Rarity held for most TCR sequences, but there were some public TCRs that occurred in many donors.

This TCR was recovered from a woman under 30 in good health and CMV-seronegative. Sequencing was performed on PBMCs. This chain connects TRBV28 to TRBJ2-3; D not certain. Written as DNA, the CDR3 is TGTGCCAGCAGTTCGGTCTATCTTGATACGCAGTATTTT. Amino acid sequence: CASSSVYLDTQYF.